This TCR beta chain was obtained from a study of blood T cell repertoires in COVID-19 (TCRdb year 2020). Describing the broader study: Samples covering the acute and convalescent phases of COVID-19 were provided by collaborators in the United States, Italy and Spain. The material from the prospective study consisted of cDNA or gDNA derived from T cells, B-cell-depleted T cells, or PBMCs. Subjects who had been exposed to COVID-19, were actively infected with it, or had recovered from it provided the deeply sampled blood TCRbeta repertoires that made up the dataset. The repertoires were released in a freely available public database meant as a resource for research on the immune response to SARS-CoV-2. Samples were obtained from the ongoing ImmuneRACE study (first 160 participants) and from roughly 1,300 subjects provided by 6 global collaborators. The sample metadata nearly always contained a de-identified subject ID, COVID-19 status, age in years and sex. Where available, HLA class I and class II types were taken from metadata supplied by the sample provider and were not determined by assay-based typing.

Overall results and qualifications from the work: The amount of clinical and demographic metadata varied by source and participant and was provided uncurated.

Spanning cysteine to phenylalanine, the CDR3 consists of 16 amino acids. Only CDR3 DNA remains: 48 bases, in frame from the first base. The junction carries 24 bases between V and J, which are trimmed by 3 bases and 7 bases respectively. The germline V gene specifies SQVTM as CDR1 and ANQGSEA as CDR2. Participants in the prospective study were enrolled through a virtual design, were aged roughly 18 to 90 years, and lived in fewer than 30 United States geographic areas. Cohort assignment in the prospective study relied on participant-reported clinical history from a screening survey and a study questionnaire. Exposed participants had been in contact, within 2 weeks of entering the study, with a person who had a PCR-confirmed or clinician-diagnosed case of COVID-19. Mobile phlebotomists in the prospective study collected whole blood, serum and a nasopharyngeal or oropharyngeal swab from every participant. Over a roughly 2-month period, participants in the prospective study had the option of providing additional blood draws and questionnaires. Before DNA extraction, blood samples from the prospective study were shipped at room temperature or frozen.

A note on this clone: Its antigen remains undetermined. The sample holds no much larger clone one base away, and base qualities are not on file.

TCRbeta CDR3 regions were amplified from genomic DNA by means of the immunoSEQ Assay, a bias-controlled multiplex PCR. From the authors' description of their analysis: The number of nucleated cells in each sample was estimated by amplification of reference gene primers within the assay. To quantify the absolute abundance of each unique TCRbeta CDR3 rearrangement, sequence reads were collapsed and filtered. For each sample, productive Simpson clonality was calculated as the square root of Simpson's diversity index over productive rearrangements. TCRdb holds this immuneACCESS table with in-frame rearrangements only. Some clones are missing; in checked studies, unresolved V genes explain under half, and the rest has no known cause. V and J calls and clone size come straight from that table; D and trimming were deduced from the DNA. This sample gives roughly 150,000 clones in total; around 90% of them show up just once. The ten top clones hold approximately 3.8% of the sample.

The sample was PBMCs or T cells enriched from blood (not recorded which). The chain employs TRBV29-1 and TRBJ1-2; TRBD1 might be the D gene, on 6 matching bases. The sequence was obtained from a woman aged 40 to 55 who had been exposed to COVID-19. CDR3 region: CSVDQESGAIWRGYTF. Read as DNA, the sequence is TGCAGCGTTGATCAGGAATCAGGGGCGATATGGCGTGGCTACACCTTC.